This T cell receptor beta chain was recorded in a study of blood T cells in healthy people across ages. Study details: Every two T cells gave about one barcoded beta molecule via template switching.

The CDR3 runs 16 residues. The germline gives CDR1 LGHNA, CDR2 YSLEER. The V gene lost 0 bases and the J gene lost 7 bases, with 15 bases spanning the gap. Primers used in a second PCR of about 7 to 12 cycles were a sample-barcoded 5' primer and a J-beta primer mix. MiXCR was run by TCRdb on the 5' RACE reads, yielding one entry per CDR3 protein. The data hold some 760,000 distinct CDR3 sequences, with around 25% observed a single time. This sample also appeared in a second study, on T cells of mothers and their children. As reported in that work: Versus unrelated pairs, overlap was slightly higher in related mother-child pairs, without reaching significance.

This receptor was obtained from a boy aged 10-17 years in good health. This rearrangement joins TRBV4-3 to TRBJ2-2; D is unclear. Input material: blood. The CDR3 sequence is CASSQEGPHNDGELFF. CDR3 coding DNA: TGCGCCAGCAGCCAAGAAGGCCCTCACAACGACGGGGAGCTGTTTTTT.